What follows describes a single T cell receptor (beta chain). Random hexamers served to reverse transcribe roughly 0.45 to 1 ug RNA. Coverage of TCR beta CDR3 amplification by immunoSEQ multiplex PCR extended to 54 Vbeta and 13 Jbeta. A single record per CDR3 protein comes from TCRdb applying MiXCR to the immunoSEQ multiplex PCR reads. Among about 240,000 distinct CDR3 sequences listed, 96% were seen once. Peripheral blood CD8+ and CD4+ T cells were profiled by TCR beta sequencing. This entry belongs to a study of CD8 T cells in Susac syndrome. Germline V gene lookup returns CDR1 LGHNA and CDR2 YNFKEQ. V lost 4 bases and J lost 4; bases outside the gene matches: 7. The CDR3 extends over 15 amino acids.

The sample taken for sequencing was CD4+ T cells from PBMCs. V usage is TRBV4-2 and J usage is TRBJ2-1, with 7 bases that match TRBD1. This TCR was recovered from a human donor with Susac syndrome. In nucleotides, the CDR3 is TGTGCCAGCAGCCTAGGGGGCCCCGGGTACAATGAGCAGTTCTTC. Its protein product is CASSLGGPGYNEQFF.